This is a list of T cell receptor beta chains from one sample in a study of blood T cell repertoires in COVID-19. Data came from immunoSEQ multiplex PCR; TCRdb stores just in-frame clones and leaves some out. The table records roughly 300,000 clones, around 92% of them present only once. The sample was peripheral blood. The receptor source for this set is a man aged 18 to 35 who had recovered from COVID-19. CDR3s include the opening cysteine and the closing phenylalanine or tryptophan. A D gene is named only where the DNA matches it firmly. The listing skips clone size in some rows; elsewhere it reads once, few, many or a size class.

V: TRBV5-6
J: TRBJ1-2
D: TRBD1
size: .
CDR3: CASSLLGQNYGYTF
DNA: TGTGCCAGCAGCTTGCTGGGACAGAACTATGGCTACACCTTC

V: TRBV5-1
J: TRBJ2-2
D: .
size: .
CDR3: CASSLVVFHIETGNTGELFF
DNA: TGCGCCAGCAGCTTGGTTGTATTCCATATAGAGACAGGGAACACCGGGGAGCTGTTTTTT

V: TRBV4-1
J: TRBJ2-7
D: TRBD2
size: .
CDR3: CASSQEPGLAVYEQYF
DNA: TGCGCCAGCAGCCAAGAGCCCGGACTAGCGGTATACGAGCAGTACTTC

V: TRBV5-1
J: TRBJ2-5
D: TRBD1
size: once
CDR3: CASSLAVGQGARETQYF
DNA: TGCGCCAGCAGCTTGGCCGTCGGACAGGGGGCCAGGGAGACCCAGTACTTC

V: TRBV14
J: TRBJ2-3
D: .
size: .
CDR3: CASSQVAPRGWDTQYF
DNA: TGTGCCAGCAGCCAAGTAGCGCCCAGAGGGTGGGATACGCAGTATTTT

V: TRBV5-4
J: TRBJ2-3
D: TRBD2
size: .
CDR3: CASRRAGGTSYTDTQYF
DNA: TGTGCCAGCAGGAGGGCGGGGGGGACTAGTTACACAGATACGCAGTATTTT

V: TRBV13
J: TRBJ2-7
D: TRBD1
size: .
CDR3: CASSTRTGAYEQYF
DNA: TGTGCCAGCAGCACCCGGACAGGGGCCTACGAGCAGTACTTC

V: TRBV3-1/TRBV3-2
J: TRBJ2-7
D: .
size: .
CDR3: CASSQGATGVMREQYF
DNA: TGTGCCAGCAGCCAAGGAGCCACCGGGGTAATGCGGGAGCAGTACTTC

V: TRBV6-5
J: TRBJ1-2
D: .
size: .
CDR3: CASSYSGSLSFYGYTF
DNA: TGTGCCAGCAGTTACTCGGGCAGTCTCTCCTTCTATGGCTACACCTTC

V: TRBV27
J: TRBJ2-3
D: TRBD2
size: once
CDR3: CASSMPLAGGTDTQYF
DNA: TGTGCCAGCAGTATGCCGCTAGCGGGGGGGACAGATACGCAGTATTTT

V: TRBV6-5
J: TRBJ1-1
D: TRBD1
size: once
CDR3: CASSYSGGPINTEAFF
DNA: TGTGCCAGCAGTTACTCAGGGGGCCCAATCAACACTGAAGCTTTCTTT

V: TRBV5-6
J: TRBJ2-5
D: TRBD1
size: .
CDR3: CASSAYRGLERETQYF
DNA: TGTGCCAGCAGCGCTTACAGGGGATTAGAACGGGAGACCCAGTACTTC

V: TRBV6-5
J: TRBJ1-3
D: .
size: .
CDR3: CASTESSLLGNTIYF
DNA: TGTGCCAGCACCGAGAGTTCTCTTCTTGGAAACACCATATATTTT

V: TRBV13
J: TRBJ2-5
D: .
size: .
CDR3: CASSSVQETQYF
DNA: TGTGCCAGCAGCTCCGTCCAAGAGACCCAGTACTTC

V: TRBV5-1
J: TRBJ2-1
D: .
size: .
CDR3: CASSLGGQRATQGNEQFF
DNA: TGCGCCAGCAGCTTGGGGGGACAAAGGGCTACCCAGGGCAATGAGCAGTTCTTC

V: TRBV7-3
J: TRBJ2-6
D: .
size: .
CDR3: CASSLRAAGANVLTF
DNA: TGTGCCAGCAGCTTAAGAGCTGCTGGGGCCAACGTCCTGACTTTC

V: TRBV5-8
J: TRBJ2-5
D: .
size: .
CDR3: CASSFGEAALLETQYF
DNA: TGTGCCAGCAGCTTCGGTGAGGCAGCGCTCTTGGAGACCCAGTACTTC

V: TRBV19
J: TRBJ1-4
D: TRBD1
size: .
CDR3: CASRGTGMPTNEKLFF
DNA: TGTGCCAGTAGGGGGACAGGGATGCCCACTAATGAAAAACTGTTTTTT

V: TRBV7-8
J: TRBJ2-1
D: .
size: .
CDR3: CASSYLQGYNEQFF
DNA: TGTGCCAGCAGCTACCTCCAGGGGTACAATGAGCAGTTCTTC

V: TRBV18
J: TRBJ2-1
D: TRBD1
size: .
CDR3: CASSPRGQIDNEQFF
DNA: TGTGCCAGCTCACCCAGGGGACAGATAGACAATGAGCAGTTCTTC

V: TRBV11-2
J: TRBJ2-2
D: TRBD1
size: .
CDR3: CASSTQGSYTGELFF
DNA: TGTGCCAGCAGCACACAGGGGTCCTACACCGGGGAGCTGTTTTTT

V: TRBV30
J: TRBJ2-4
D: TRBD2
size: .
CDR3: CAWGTSGSYIQYF
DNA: TGTGCCTGGGGCACTAGCGGGAGTTACATTCAGTACTTC

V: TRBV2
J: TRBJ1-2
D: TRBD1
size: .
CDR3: CASSEGGTGAVNYGYTF
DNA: TGTGCCAGCAGTGAAGGGGGCACAGGGGCCGTTAACTATGGCTACACCTTC

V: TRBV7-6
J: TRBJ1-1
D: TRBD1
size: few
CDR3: CASSPGQGLEVNTEAFF
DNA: TGTGCCAGCAGCCCGGGACAGGGCCTTGAGGTGAACACTGAAGCTTTCTTT

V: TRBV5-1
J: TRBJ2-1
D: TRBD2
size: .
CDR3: CASSLGPGGENEQFF
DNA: TGCGCCAGCAGCTTGGGACCGGGAGGAGAGAATGAGCAGTTCTTC

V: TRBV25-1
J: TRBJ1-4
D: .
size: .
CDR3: CASRGGGGEKLFF
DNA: TGTGCCAGCAGAGGAGGGGGGGGTGAAAAACTGTTTTTT

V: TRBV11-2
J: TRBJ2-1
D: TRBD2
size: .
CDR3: CASSFDPGLAGVNEQFF
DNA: TGTGCCAGCAGCTTCGATCCCGGACTAGCGGGAGTTAATGAGCAGTTCTTC

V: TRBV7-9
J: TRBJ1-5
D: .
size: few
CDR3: CASSLQGQPQHF
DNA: TGTGCCAGCAGCCTCCAGGGTCAGCCCCAGCATTTT

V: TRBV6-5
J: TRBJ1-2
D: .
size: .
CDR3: CASSYSTGGYTF
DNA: TGTGCCAGCAGTTACTCCACCGGTGGCTACACCTTC

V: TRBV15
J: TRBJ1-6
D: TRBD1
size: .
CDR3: CATSSETGGPHNNSPLHF
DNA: TGTGCCACCAGCAGCGAAACAGGGGGGCCGCACAATAATTCACCCCTCCACTTT

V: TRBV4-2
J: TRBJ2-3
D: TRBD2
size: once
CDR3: CASSQDIGLAGDTDTQYF
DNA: TGTGCCAGCAGCCAAGATATAGGCCTAGCGGGGGACACAGATACGCAGTATTTT

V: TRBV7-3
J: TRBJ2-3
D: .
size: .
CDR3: CASSPSSTDTQYF
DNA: TGTGCCAGCAGCCCATCAAGCACAGATACGCAGTATTTT

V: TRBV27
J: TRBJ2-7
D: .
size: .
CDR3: CASSLSGQTYEQYF
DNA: TGTGCCAGCAGTTTATCGGGACAAACCTACGAGCAGTACTTC

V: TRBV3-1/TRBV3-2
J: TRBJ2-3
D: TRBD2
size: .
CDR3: CASSQDTSSGPTDTQYF
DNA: TGTGCCAGCAGCCAAGATACCTCTAGCGGGCCCACAGATACGCAGTATTTT

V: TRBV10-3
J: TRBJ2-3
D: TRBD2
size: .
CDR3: CAISDLQRESTDTQYF
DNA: TGTGCCATCAGTGACCTCCAGCGGGAGAGCACAGATACGCAGTATTTT

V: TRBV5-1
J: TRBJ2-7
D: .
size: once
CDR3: CASSPAIGVPYEQYF
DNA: TGCGCCAGCAGCCCAGCAATCGGGGTCCCCTACGAGCAGTACTTC

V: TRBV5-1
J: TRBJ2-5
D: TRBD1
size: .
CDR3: CASSIPLTGSAEAQYF
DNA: TGCGCCAGCAGCATACCCCTGACAGGGTCCGCTGAAGCCCAGTACTTC

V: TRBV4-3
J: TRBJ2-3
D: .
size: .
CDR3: CASSQELRDTQYF
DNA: TGCGCCAGCAGCCAAGAACTGCGTGATACGCAGTATTTT

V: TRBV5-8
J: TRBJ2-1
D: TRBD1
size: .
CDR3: CASTGDRGSSYNEQFF
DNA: TGTGCCAGCACCGGAGACAGGGGTAGTTCCTACAATGAGCAGTTCTTC

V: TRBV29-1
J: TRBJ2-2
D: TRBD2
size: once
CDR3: CSVDLAGDTGELFF
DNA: TGCAGCGTTGATCTAGCGGGAGACACCGGGGAGCTGTTTTTT

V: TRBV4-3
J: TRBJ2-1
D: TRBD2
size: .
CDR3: CASSQHGTSGGGGNEQFF
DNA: TGCGCCAGCAGCCAACATGGGACTAGCGGGGGAGGGGGTAATGAGCAGTTCTTC

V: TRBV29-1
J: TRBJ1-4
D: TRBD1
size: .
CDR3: CSVLDRGLEKLFF
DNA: TGCAGCGTTCTGGACAGGGGTTTGGAAAAACTGTTTTTT